This T cell receptor beta chain was sequenced during a study of graft-versus-host responses after intestinal transplantation. Per the germline V gene, CDR1 is SGHDT and CDR2 is YYEEEE. The CDR3 has 15 amino acids. V lost 5 bases and J lost 4; bases outside the gene matches: 8. Generated by immunoSEQ multiplex PCR, the TCRdb table keeps only in-frame clones and is missing some. The profile covers under 85,000 clones, with around 90% appearing a single time and approximately 1.3% taken by the ten largest. To note about this clone: Its antigen is not identified.

This TCR was sampled from a human donor who received an intestinal transplant. The chain is built from TRBV5-6 and TRBJ2-2; TRBD1 matches at 7 bases. The starting material was unstimulated CD8+ T cells sorted from spleen or lymph node cells, obtained before intestinal transplant. In nucleotides, the CDR3 is TGTGCCAGCAGGCAACAGGGGTTTGGCACCGGGGAGCTGTTTTTT. This gives the protein CASRQQGFGTGELFF.